These 10 T cell receptor beta chains originate from one sample sequenced in a study of shared clonotypes between healthy human individuals. TCRdb's table, derived via immunoSEQ multiplex PCR, lists solely in-frame clones and lacks some. The sample shows under 1,100,000 clones, about 75% of them seen only once. Sequenced sample: memory CD4+ T cells sorted from blood. Subset reported: CD45RA-negative fraction. These receptors were collected from a man between 18 and 35 years old in good health.

V and J are TRBV4-1 and TRBJ2-5, with 7 bases aligning to TRBD2. There are 14 residues in the CDR3. Germline CDR1 is MGHRA and CDR2 is YSYEKL. Losses at the gene ends were 5 bases for V and 6 bases for J; bases not matched to a gene: 9. CDR3: CASSAGGRAQTQYF. Here the CDR3 DNA reads TGCGCCAGCAGCGCCGGAGGGAGGGCCCAGACCCAGTACTTC.

This clone was recorded at least ten times. The J gene is TRBJ1-2, the V gene TRBV27; no clear D. The CDR3 sequence is 19 residues long. V gave up 6 bases and J gave up 10 bases, with 36 bases separating them. CDR1 is MNHEY and CDR2 is SMNVEV in the germline V gene (reference sequence). The CDR3 bases are TGTGCCAGCAGCCTTTATGCGGTGGTTGACAAAGGTAGGAGACGAGACTACACCTTC. It yields the protein CASSLYAVVDKGRRRDYTF.

V gene TRBV7-6 combines with J gene TRBJ2-7, with D possibly being TRBD1 (5 bases). Germline V gene data show CDR1 as SGHVS and CDR2 as FNYEAQ. This CDR3 has 18 amino acids. Trimming left V 5 bases short and J 0 bases short, with 23 bases between. This CDR3 is CASSPQKITGTSSYEQYF. In nucleotides, the CDR3 is TGTGCCAGCAGCCCCCAAAAGATTACAGGAACGAGCTCCTACGAGCAGTACTTC.

V usage is TRBV25-1 and J usage is TRBJ1-2; TRBD1 might be the D (6 bases). CDR3 length: 11 residues. V was clipped by 4 bases and J by 10 bases, with 10 bases between them. Germline lookup yields CDR1 MGHDK and CDR2 SYGVNS. The CDR3 coding sequence is TGTGCCAGCAGTGTCACAGGGTCCTACACCTTC. It yields the protein CASSVTGSYTF.

V usage is TRBV19 and J usage is TRBJ1-2; D may be TRBD1 (5 bases). Trimming pared 5 bases from V and 0 bases from J, leaving 25 bases between. This CDR3 region has 19 residues. The germline gives CDR1 LNHDA, CDR2 SQIVND (reference sequence). CDR3 coding DNA: TGTGCCAGTAGTCTACCCCGGGGCAGCTCTTCGCGACCTAACTATGGCTACACCTTC. This codes for CASSLPRGSSSRPNYGYTF.

The V and J genes are TRBV2 and TRBJ2-1; 9 bases map to TRBD2. CDR3 length equals 14 residues. The V and J ends lost 9 bases and 8 bases, in that order; junction bases with no gene match: 11. The germline V gene encodes CDR1 SNHLY and CDR2 FYNNEI. The CDR3 loop reads CASIPGLAVDEQFF. The CDR3 DNA is TGTGCCAGTATCCCGGGACTAGCAGTGGATGAGCAGTTCTTC.

V and J are TRBV6-6 and TRBJ2-1; 10 nucleotides line up with TRBD2. CDR1 is MNHNY and CDR2 is SVGAGI in the germline V gene (reference sequence). Losses at the gene ends were 4 bases for V and 3 bases for J; bases not matched to a gene: 6. CDR3 length: 16 residues. CDR3 sequence (DNA): TGTGCCAGCAGTTCGAGCGGGAGGGCCTTCTACAATGAGCAGTTCTTC. Translation gives CASSSSGRAFYNEQFF.

Details on this clone: This same CDR3 is encoded by further DNA sequences in the sample. This chain uses TRBV27 with TRBJ1-5; unclear D gene. The V gene's germline CDR1 is MNHEY and CDR2 SMNVEV (reference sequence). V lost 4 bases, J lost 4 bases, and 8 bases lay in between. This CDR3 contains 13 residues. The CDR3 spells CASSSRRNQPQHF. As DNA, the CDR3 is TGTGCCAGCAGTTCCAGGAGGAATCAGCCCCAGCATTTT.

About this clone itself: A clone one base away is much larger, so this may be a read error. J is TRBJ2-7 and V is TRBV2; tentatively, D is TRBD1 (6 bases). Germline V gene sequence: CDR1 SNHLY, CDR2 FYNNEI. V dropped 4 bases and J dropped 3 bases, with 7 bases sitting between them. The CDR3 is made up of 12 amino acids. The CDR3 sequence: CASSVDSYEQYF. The CDR3 DNA reads as TGTGCCAGCAGTGTGGACAGCTACGAGCAGTACTTC.

This clone has more than one count but fewer than ten. The rearrangement joins TRBV7-9 to TRBJ2-2; 12 bases are a match to TRBD2. After removal of 4 bases from V and 7 bases from J, the junction contained 7 bases not matched to a gene. Germline CDR1 and CDR2: SEHNR and FQNEAQ (reference sequence). The CDR3 runs to 16 residues. Here the CDR3 reads CASSWRTSGDSGELFF. CDR3 bases: TGTGCCAGCAGCTGGCGGACTAGCGGGGACAGCGGGGAGCTGTTTTTT.